What follows are 7 T cell receptor beta chains derived from one specimen sequenced in a study of radiation and T cells in renal cell carcinoma. Indicated time point: blood 2 weeks post-SBRT. This sample's treatment: 15 Gy SBRT to primary tumor, nephrectomy 4 weeks later. TCRdb's copy holds only in-frame clones and misses some; the assay was immunoSEQ multiplex PCR. The sample gives about 130,000 clones, 88% of which show up once; approximately 6% is in the top ten. The starting material was blood, obtained from a patient whose treatment included radiotherapy and nephrectomy. These TCRs come from a woman between 65 and 79 years old with renal cell carcinoma.

The chain employs TRBV5-3 and TRBJ1-4; no firm D call. TRBV5-3 is reported as an ORF; its role is uncertain. The CDR3 covers 16 residues. V lost 3 bases and J lost 9, with 21 bases in between. The CDR3 DNA sequence: TGTGCCAGAAGCTGGCTTTGTGGGGTTCGATCAAAAAAACTGTTTTTT. Translation gives CARSWLCGVRSKKLFF.

The chain carries TRBV13 and TRBJ1-1; D possibly corresponds to TRBD1 (5 bases). CDR1 PRHDT and CDR2 FYEKMQ come from the germline V gene (reference sequence). The ends were cut back, 5 bases at V and 3 bases at J, with 16 bases in the middle. The CDR3 length is 15 residues. The CDR3 loop reads CASSPGDGTHTEAFF. CDR3 DNA sequence: TGTGCCAGCAGCCCCGGGGACGGTACACACACTGAAGCTTTCTTT.

The J gene is TRBJ1-1, the V gene TRBV29-1; D is perhaps TRBD1 (5 bases). From germline, CDR1 is SQVTM and CDR2 ANQGSEA. The CDR3 loop spans 13 amino acids. V was clipped by 4 bases and J by 0 bases, with 9 bases between them. Here the CDR3 DNA reads TGCAGCGTTGTGACAGCTATGAACACTGAAGCTTTCTTT. Protein: CSVVTAMNTEAFF.

J is TRBJ2-7 and V is TRBV11-2; 9 bases match TRBD1. Per the germline V gene, CDR1 is SGHAT and CDR2 is FQNNGV. CDR3 length equals 15 residues. V lost 5 bases to trimming and J lost 2 bases; unmatched junction nucleotides: 7. The DNA for the CDR3 is TGTGCCAGCAGCCCCCGGGACAGGGACACCTACGAGCAGTACTTC. This translates into CASSPRDRDTYEQYF.

The gene calls are TRBV27 and TRBJ1-1; possible D gene TRBD1, 6 bases. CDR1 MNHEY and CDR2 SMNVEV come from the germline V gene (reference sequence). V lost 1 base to trimming and J lost 3 bases, with 15 bases between them. This CDR3 is built from 16 residues. The CDR3 sequence: CASSLFPRGRDTEAFF. DNA for the CDR3: TGTGCCAGCAGTTTATTTCCGCGGGGGCGGGACACTGAAGCTTTCTTT.

The rearrangement links TRBV10-3 to TRBJ1-6; 8 bases map to TRBD1. This CDR3 has 14 amino acids. Germline V CDR1 and CDR2: ENHRY, SYGVKD. V lost 6 bases and J lost 6; bases outside the gene matches: 4. The CDR3 DNA sequence: TGTGCCATCAGGAGGGACAGGAGTAATTCACCCCTCCACTTT. Protein: CAIRRDRSNSPLHF.

The genes are TRBV7-3 and TRBJ1-1, with 8 bases aligning to TRBD1. CDR1 SGHTA and CDR2 FQGTGA come from the germline V gene. V was clipped by 4 bases and J by 5 bases; unmatched bases: 3. This CDR3 spans 13 amino acids. DNA of the CDR3: TGTGCCAGCAGCTCAGGGGGCTTGACTGAAGCTTTCTTT. As protein: CASSSGGLTEAFF.